Listed below are T cell receptor beta chains from one sample, sequenced in a study of T-cell reconstitution after alpha-beta-depleted transplantation in children. Each CDR3 protein is one row after TCRdb ran MiXCR on the PCR reads. Of about 610,000 distinct CDR3 sequences listed, approximately 10% are singletons. Here the sequenced sample was PBMCs from the stem cell graft donor, taken from the stem cell graft. These receptors all come from a human donor who donated a stem cell graft to a child with acute myeloid leukemia. The CDR3 runs from the conserved cysteine through the conserved F or W. The D gene is left open where the match is weak. The size of a clone is reported for some rows only, either as once, few or many, or as a class for expanded clones.

>TRBV30|TRBJ1-4|.|many
TGTGCCTGGAGTACGGAGCCAAATGAAAAACTGTTTTTT
CAWSTEPNEKLFF
>TRBV20-1|TRBJ2-7|.|many
TGCAGTGCTAGAGTTGACTACTGGTCCGAGCAGTACTTC
CSARVDYWSEQYF
>TRBV12-3/TRBV12-4|TRBJ2-3|.|.
TGTGCCAGCAGTACCCACGGGGGCGCCCCGCCAGATACGCAGTATTTT
CASSTHGGAPPDTQYF
>TRBV19|TRBJ2-1|.|once
TGTGCCAGTAGTATCATCACGGGCAGGTCCTACAATGAGCAGTTCTTC
CASSIITGRSYNEQFF
>TRBV29-1|TRBJ2-7|.|.
TGCAGCGTACGGGAGTACTACGGGCAGTACTTC
CSVREYYGQYF
>TRBV7-2|TRBJ2-7|TRBD2|.
TGTGCCAGCAGCTTGGGCGGGAGGGCCGGCAACGAGCAGTACTTC
CASSLGGRAGNEQYF
>TRBV5-1|TRBJ2-3|.|few
TGCGCCAGCAGATACGACACAGATACGCAGTATTTT
CASRYDTDTQYF
>TRBV11-2|TRBJ2-3|TRBD2|.
TGTGCCAGCAGCTTAGGCGGGAGGCAAACAGATACGCAGTATTTT
CASSLGGRQTDTQYF
>TRBV9|TRBJ2-1|.|few
TGTGCCAGCTCGAACGTGGGGAGACGTGAGCAGTTCTTC
CASSNVGRREQFF
>TRBV5-1|TRBJ2-7|.|.
TGCGCCAGCAGCTTGGTCTCTCTCCAAACATACTACGAGCAGTACTTC
CASSLVSLQTYYEQYF
>TRBV20-1|TRBJ2-3|TRBD2|few
TGCAGTGCTAGAGAACCGGGAGGAGGGTCAGATACGCAGTATTTT
CSAREPGGGSDTQYF
>TRBV4-2|TRBJ2-2|.|.
TGTGCCAGCAGCCAAGAGACGGGTAGCGGCCAGAGGGGCACCGGGGAGCTGTTTTTT
CASSQETGSGQRGTGELFF
>TRBV6-1|TRBJ1-5|.|many
TGTGCCAGCATATGGGGGCTGGATCAGCCCCAGCATTTT
CASIWGLDQPQHF
>TRBV20-1|TRBJ2-1|TRBD2|.
TGCAGTGCTCTAGCGGGACACGGGGATGAGCAGTTCTTC
CSALAGHGDEQFF
>TRBV5-1|TRBJ1-5|.|.
TGCGCCAGCAGCTTCCGGGATCTCAATCAGCCCCAGCATTTT
CASSFRDLNQPQHF
>TRBV6-5|TRBJ2-1|.|many
TGTGCCAGCAAATCGGTCGGTGAGGAGCAGTTCTTC
CASKSVGEEQFF
>TRBV18|TRBJ2-1|.|few
TGTGCCAGCTCACCCGACGGGTTATACAATGAGCAGTTCTTC
CASSPDGLYNEQFF
>TRBV20-1|TRBJ2-4|.|.
TGCAGTGCCCCCCTTCTGGACATTCAGTACTTC
CSAPLLDIQYF
>TRBV28|TRBJ2-7|.|.
TGTGCCAGCAGTCCCCTGGCGGCTACCTACGAGCAGTACTTC
CASSPLAATYEQYF
>TRBV7-2|TRBJ2-3|.|few
TGTGCCAGCAGCCCCGTCAGCTTCTCTAGCACAGATACGCAGTATTTT
CASSPVSFSSTDTQYF
>TRBV20-1|TRBJ2-7|.|.
TGCAGTGCCTATGACCACGAGCAGTACTTC
CSAYDHEQYF
>TRBV7-9|TRBJ2-1|.|.
TGTGCCAGCAGCTTAGGGGTCGATGAGCAGTTCTTC
CASSLGVDEQFF
>TRBV10-3|TRBJ2-7|.|few
TGTGCCACATACGCGCCCCCGGACGGCGGGCAGTACTTC
CATYAPPDGGQYF
>TRBV10-3|TRBJ2-7|TRBD2|many
TGTGCCATCAAAGGGCTAGCGGGAGGCGAGCAGTACTTC
CAIKGLAGGEQYF
>TRBV4-2|TRBJ2-7|.|.
TGTGCCACTCGGGGCAGGGGTTACGAGCAGTACTTC
CATRGRGYEQYF
>TRBV4-3|TRBJ2-7|.|many
TGCGCCAGCAGCCAAGATTCTCAAAGCTCCTACGAGCAGTACTTC
CASSQDSQSSYEQYF
>TRBV20-1|TRBJ2-4|.|.
TGCAGTGCTAGAGATCGGGCTGGGACCACTGGCATTCAGTACTTC
CSARDRAGTTGIQYF
>TRBV14|TRBJ2-1|TRBD1|few
TGTGCCAGCAGCCACGGGACAGAGGCTTTCAATGAGCAGTTCTTC
CASSHGTEAFNEQFF
>TRBV25-1|TRBJ2-3|.|.
TGTGCCAGCAGCCCTCGATTGGGGTCAGATACGCAGTATTTT
CASSPRLGSDTQYF
>TRBV3-1|TRBJ2-5|TRBD2|few
TGTGCCAGCAGCCAAGATGCGGACAGGGGACTAGCGGGAGGGCGGGAGACCCAGTACTTC
CASSQDADRGLAGGRETQYF
>TRBV2|TRBJ2-3|TRBD2|.
TGTGCCAGCTGGCCCGGGACTAGCGGTCCGAAGTACACAGATACGCAGTATTTT
CASWPGTSGPKYTDTQYF
>TRBV12-3/TRBV12-4|TRBJ2-1|TRBD2|many
TGTGCCAGCAGTAAAATACGACTAGCGGGAGAGAACAATGAGCAGTTCTTC
CASSKIRLAGENNEQFF
>TRBV10-3|TRBJ1-1|.|few
TGTGCCATTCGGTACAGGATGAACACTGAAGCTTTCTTT
CAIRYRMNTEAFF
>TRBV3-1|TRBJ2-7|.|.
TGTGCCAGCAGCCAAGTATCGCGGGCGTCCGAGCAGTACTTC
CASSQVSRASEQYF
>TRBV3-1|TRBJ1-5|.|.
TGTGCCAGCAGCCAAGGGGTCGTACAGCCTCCCCAGCATTTT
CASSQGVVQPPQHF
>TRBV6-1|TRBJ2-3|TRBD1|.
TGTGCCAGCAGATTCGGGACAGGGGGGCAGGATACGCAGTATTTT
CASRFGTGGQDTQYF
>TRBV28|TRBJ2-3|.|.
TGTGCCAGCTCACGGGGATGGGAGACAGATACGCAGTATTTT
CASSRGWETDTQYF
>TRBV5-5|TRBJ2-3|TRBD2|.
TGTGCCAGCAGCCCACCGACGCTAGCGGGTATCGTGGATACGCAGTATTTT
CASSPPTLAGIVDTQYF
>TRBV20-1|TRBJ2-4|.|few
TGCAGTGCCAGTAGTTTGGTGACAGAACTAGCCAAAAACATTCAGTACTTC
CSASSLVTELAKNIQYF
>TRBV29-1|TRBJ2-1|.|many
TGCAGCGTTGTGGGGCTACGCAATGAGCAGTTCTTC
CSVVGLRNEQFF
>TRBV5-1|TRBJ2-3|.|once
TGCGCCAGCAGCACCCGGGTCGATAGCACAGATACGCAGTATTTT
CASSTRVDSTDTQYF
>TRBV10-3|TRBJ2-1|.|few
TGTGCCATCAGTGTCGGTGGTGAGCAGTTCTTC
CAISVGGEQFF
>TRBV5-1|TRBJ1-5|.|few
TGCGCCAGCAGCTTGACGGGGGACCGCAATCAGCCCCAGCATTTT
CASSLTGDRNQPQHF
>TRBV7-9|TRBJ2-3|.|.
TGTGCCAGCAGCTCTACGGGACCCCCCGAGCGAGATACGCAGTATTTT
CASSSTGPPERDTQYF
>TRBV4-3|TRBJ2-5|TRBD1|few
TGCGCCAGCAGCCAAGAAATTGGGACAGGTGGTGTCGAGTACTTC
CASSQEIGTGGVEYF
>TRBV12-3/TRBV12-4|TRBJ2-1|TRBD2|few
TGTGCCATCCGGGGGGTAGACAATGAGCAGTTCTTC
CAIRGVDNEQFF
>TRBV29-1|TRBJ2-5|.|.
TGCAGCGCCAGAGGGGGGGTTCAAGAGACCCAGTACTTC
CSARGGVQETQYF
>TRBV24-1|TRBJ2-1|TRBD1|.
TGTGCCACCAGTGCGGGTTCGGGGACAGGGAAACTTACAAATGAGCAGTTCTTC
CATSAGSGTGKLTNEQFF
>TRBV3-1|TRBJ1-2|TRBD1|few
TGTGCCAGCAGCCAAGCGCCCGGACAGGGTGCCGGCTACACCTTC
CASSQAPGQGAGYTF
>TRBV18|TRBJ2-4|.|.
TGTGCCAGCTCACGTCAGGGGCCCGAAAACATTCAGTACTTC
CASSRQGPENIQYF
>TRBV10-3|TRBJ1-1|.|.
TGTGCCATCAAAGAGAGTGCGGGCACTGAAGCTTTCTTT
CAIKESAGTEAFF
>TRBV27|TRBJ1-1|TRBD1|.
TGTGCCAGCAGTTTCGGGACAGGGATTGGGGGGTACACTGAAGCTTTCTTT
CASSFGTGIGGYTEAFF
>TRBV18|TRBJ1-1|.|.
TGTGCCAGCTCACCATTTACAGAGAACACTGAAGCTTTCTTT
CASSPFTENTEAFF
>TRBV12-3/TRBV12-4|TRBJ2-7|.|few
TGTGCCAGCGTCAGAACCCCTGCCCACGAGCAGTACTTC
CASVRTPAHEQYF
>TRBV6-2/TRBV6-3|TRBJ2-3|TRBD2|few
TGTGCCAGCAGCCGATCCCTAGCGGAACAGGAGCAGTATTTT
CASSRSLAEQEQYF
>TRBV12-3/TRBV12-4|TRBJ1-1|.|many
TGTGCCAGCATCTGGCGACAGCCGAACACTGAAGCTTTCTTT
CASIWRQPNTEAFF
>TRBV6-2/TRBV6-3|TRBJ2-7|.|many
TGTGCCAGCAGTTATTCTAGGTCAAATCGCCTGACAGCTTCCTACGAGCAGTACTTC
CASSYSRSNRLTASYEQYF